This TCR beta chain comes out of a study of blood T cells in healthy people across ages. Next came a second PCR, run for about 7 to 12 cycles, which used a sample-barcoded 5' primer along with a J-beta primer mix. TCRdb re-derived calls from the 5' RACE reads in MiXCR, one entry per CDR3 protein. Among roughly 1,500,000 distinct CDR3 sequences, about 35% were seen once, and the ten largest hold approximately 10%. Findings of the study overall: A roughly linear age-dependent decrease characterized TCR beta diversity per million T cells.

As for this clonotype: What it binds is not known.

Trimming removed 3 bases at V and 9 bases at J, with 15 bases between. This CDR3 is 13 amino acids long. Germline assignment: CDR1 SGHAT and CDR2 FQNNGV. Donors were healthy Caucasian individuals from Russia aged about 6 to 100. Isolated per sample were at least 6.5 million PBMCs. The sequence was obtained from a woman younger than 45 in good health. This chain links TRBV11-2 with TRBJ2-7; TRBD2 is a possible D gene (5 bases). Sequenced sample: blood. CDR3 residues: CASSFDRGSVQYF. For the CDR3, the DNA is TGTGCCAGCAGCTTCGACCGGGGATCGGTGCAGTACTTC.